A selection of T cell receptor beta chains follows, all from one sample in a study of blood T cell repertoires in COVID-19. Assay: immunoSEQ multiplex PCR; the TCRdb copy retains only in-frame clones and omits some. Of about 210,000 clones in the sample, 70% to 90% were seen once. Specimen: peripheral blood. These receptor sequences come from a man in his forties or fifties with acute or convalescent COVID-19. Both conserved end residues are part of each CDR3. A D gene is named only where the DNA matches it firmly. The size of a clone is reported for some rows only, either as once, few or many, or as a class for expanded clones.

TRBD1	TRBV2	.	TRBJ2-2	CASLLGTGGWTGELFF	TGTGCCAGCCTTTTAGGGACAGGGGGCTGGACCGGGGAGCTGTTTTTT
TRBD1	TRBV10-3	.	TRBJ2-1	CAISDTGGRYEQFF	TGTGCCATCAGTGACACAGGGGGTCGCTATGAGCAGTTCTTC
.	TRBV9	.	TRBJ2-6	CASSVGLASGSGANVLTF	TGTGCCAGCAGCGTAGGGCTAGCGTCTGGCTCTGGGGCCAACGTCCTGACTTTC
TRBD1	TRBV18	.	TRBJ1-3	CASSATGKGNTIYF	TGTGCCAGCTCAGCGACAGGGAAAGGAAACACCATATATTTT
TRBD1	TRBV5-1	.	TRBJ1-6	CASSRDREVYNSPLHF	TGCGCCAGCAGTCGTGACAGGGAGGTGTATAATTCACCCCTCCACTTT
TRBD1	TRBV4-1	.	TRBJ1-1	CASSRTGRDTEAFF	TGCGCCAGCAGTAGGACAGGGAGAGACACTGAAGCTTTCTTT
.	TRBV18	.	TRBJ2-1	CASSPPTTPYNEQFF	TGTGCCAGCTCACCACCGACTACACCCTACAATGAGCAGTTCTTC
TRBD1	TRBV6-2/TRBV6-3	once	TRBJ1-2	CASSYSGTGVVHGYTF	TGTGCCAGCAGTTACTCGGGGACAGGGGTTGTCCATGGCTACACCTTC
TRBD2	TRBV6-4	once	TRBJ2-2	CASRRERNTGELFF	TGTGCCAGCAGGCGGGAGCGGAACACCGGGGAGCTGTTTTTT
TRBD1	TRBV28	.	TRBJ1-1	CASSPSSADRGTEAFF	TGTGCCAGCAGTCCCTCGAGCGCGGACAGGGGCACTGAAGCTTTCTTT
TRBD2	TRBV27	.	TRBJ2-7	CASSIAGDYYEQYF	TGTGCCAGCAGCATAGCGGGAGACTACTACGAGCAGTACTTC
.	TRBV6-5	.	TRBJ2-2	CASSYLEGLFTGELFF	TGTGCCAGCAGTTACCTCGAGGGACTCTTCACCGGGGAGCTGTTTTTT
TRBD1	TRBV27	.	TRBJ1-5	CASSLTGDQPQHF	TGTGCCAGCAGTTTAACAGGGGATCAGCCCCAGCATTTT
.	TRBV6-5	.	TRBJ1-5	CASRQLYSNQPQHF	TGTGCCAGCAGACAGCTATATAGCAATCAGCCCCAGCATTTT
.	TRBV5-1	few	TRBJ2-3	CASSSQLADTQYF	TGCGCCAGCAGCTCGCAACTAGCAGATACGCAGTATTTT
.	TRBV18	.	TRBJ1-1	CASSPTAVLGTEAFF	TGTGCCAGCTCACCAACAGCAGTGTTAGGCACTGAAGCTTTCTTT
TRBD2	TRBV18	.	TRBJ2-7	CASSPAGTGGNSYEQYF	TGTGCCAGCTCACCAGCGGGCACGGGGGGGAATTCCTACGAGCAGTACTTC
TRBD1	TRBV27	.	TRBJ1-1	CASSFGDSNTEAFF	TGTGCCAGCAGTTTTGGGGACAGCAACACTGAAGCTTTCTTT
TRBD2	TRBV4-3	.	TRBJ2-2	CASSQDPSGRARGAGELFF	TGCGCCAGCAGCCAAGATCCTAGCGGGAGGGCCAGGGGGGCCGGGGAGCTGTTTTTT
TRBD2	TRBV19	.	TRBJ2-7	CASSGRVDEQYF	TGTGCCAGCAGCGGGAGAGTCGACGAGCAGTACTTC
TRBD1	TRBV12-3/TRBV12-4	.	TRBJ1-1	CASSSGTGSEAFF	TGTGCCAGCAGTTCCGGGACAGGGTCTGAGGCTTTCTTT
.	TRBV30	.	TRBJ1-1	CAWSVQGGAEAFF	TGTGCCTGGAGTGTACAGGGTGGGGCTGAAGCTTTCTTT
TRBD2	TRBV4-1	.	TRBJ2-7	CASSQGLGAGGSEQYF	TGCGCCAGCAGCCAAGGATTAGGAGCGGGAGGGAGCGAGCAGTACTTC
.	TRBV12-3/TRBV12-4	.	TRBJ1-1	CASSFWGDTEAFF	TGTGCCAGCAGCTTTTGGGGGGACACTGAAGCTTTCTTT
TRBD2	TRBV4-3	.	TRBJ2-2	CASSQGTSGTGELFF	TGCGCCAGCAGCCAAGGGACTAGCGGTACCGGGGAGCTGTTTTTT
TRBD2	TRBV9	.	TRBJ2-5	CASSPTSGRGGQETQYF	TGTGCCAGCAGCCCGACTAGCGGGAGAGGCGGACAAGAGACCCAGTACTTC
.	TRBV12-3/TRBV12-4	.	TRBJ2-5	CASSFLETQYF	TGTGCCAGCAGTTTCTTGGAGACCCAGTACTTC
TRBD1	TRBV3-1/TRBV3-2	.	TRBJ1-5	CASSPTGRGQQPQHF	TGTGCCAGCAGCCCAACCGGCAGGGGGCAACAGCCCCAGCATTTT
.	TRBV9	.	TRBJ1-2	CASSEQAANYGYTF	TGTGCCAGCAGCGAACAGGCCGCTAACTATGGCTACACCTTC
TRBD2	TRBV18	once	TRBJ2-7	CASSPATSGRKEQYF	TGTGCCAGCTCACCGGCGACTAGCGGGAGGAAAGAGCAGTACTTC
.	TRBV24-1	once	TRBJ2-7	CATSDRVGEQYF	TGTGCCACCAGTGATCGGGTAGGCGAGCAGTACTTC
.	TRBV27	.	TRBJ1-5	CASSLAVGNQPQHF	TGTGCCAGCAGTTTGGCGGTGGGCAATCAGCCCCAGCATTTT
TRBD1	TRBV4-1	.	TRBJ2-1	CASSRAPGQLLYNEQFF	TGCGCCAGCAGCCGCGCCCCGGGACAGCTATTGTACAATGAGCAGTTCTTC
.	TRBV6-5	.	TRBJ2-5	CASRVPGSETQYF	TGTGCCAGCAGGGTTCCGGGGTCGGAGACCCAGTACTTC
TRBD2	TRBV27	.	TRBJ2-7	CASSPSGGSSYEQYF	TGTGCCAGCAGTCCAAGCGGGGGTAGCTCCTACGAGCAGTACTTC
TRBD2	TRBV5-4	.	TRBJ2-1	CASSLGGTIRLINNEQFF	TGTGCCAGCAGCTTGGGTGGGACTATAAGGCTCATAAACAATGAGCAGTTCTTC
TRBD1	TRBV4-1	once	TRBJ1-6	CASSPDRIGRRSPLHF	TGCGCCAGCAGCCCGGACAGGATAGGGCGCCGTTCACCCCTCCACTTT
.	TRBV7-9	few	TRBJ1-1	CASSPPAGTEAFF	TGTGCCAGCAGCCCACCCGCGGGGACTGAAGCTTTCTTT
.	TRBV5-6	.	TRBJ2-2	CASSLWGQNTGELFF	TGTGCCAGCAGCTTGTGGGGACAGAACACCGGGGAGCTGTTTTTT
TRBD2	TRBV19	.	TRBJ2-5	CATATSALEETQYF	TGTGCCACCGCAACTAGCGCACTCGAAGAGACCCAGTACTTC
TRBD2	TRBV6-1	.	TRBJ2-1	CASSELAGGPDEQFF	TGTGCCAGCAGTGAACTAGCGGGGGGGCCGGATGAGCAGTTCTTC
TRBD2	TRBV7-2	.	TRBJ2-1	CASSLLPSGRLEHEQFF	TGTGCCAGCAGCTTACTTCCTAGCGGGAGGTTAGAGCATGAGCAGTTCTTC
.	TRBV18	once	TRBJ2-3	CASSPRGRGIAGTQYF	TGTGCCAGCTCACCACGCGGCAGGGGCATAGCGGGTACGCAGTATTTT
.	TRBV5-8	.	TRBJ2-3	CASTDDQPGNTQYF	TGTGCCAGCACCGACGACCAGCCAGGAAATACGCAGTATTTT
TRBD1	TRBV4-2	.	TRBJ1-5	CASSQPGQRNQPQHF	TGTGCCAGCAGCCAGCCGGGACAGAGGAATCAGCCCCAGCATTTT
TRBD2	TRBV2	.	TRBJ2-3	CASRARSSGSRSDTQYF	TGTGCCAGCAGGGCCAGATCTAGCGGGAGTAGGTCAGATACGCAGTATTTT
TRBD1	TRBV7-3	.	TRBJ2-7	CASSPRPGQGYEQYF	TGTGCCAGCAGCCCTCGACCGGGACAGGGCTACGAGCAGTACTTC
.	TRBV30	.	TRBJ2-6	CAWSSSGANVLTF	TGTGCCTGGAGCAGCTCTGGGGCCAACGTCCTGACTTTC
.	TRBV28	.	TRBJ2-3	CASSFFVDTQYF	TGTGCCAGCAGTTTTTTCGTAGATACGCAGTATTTT